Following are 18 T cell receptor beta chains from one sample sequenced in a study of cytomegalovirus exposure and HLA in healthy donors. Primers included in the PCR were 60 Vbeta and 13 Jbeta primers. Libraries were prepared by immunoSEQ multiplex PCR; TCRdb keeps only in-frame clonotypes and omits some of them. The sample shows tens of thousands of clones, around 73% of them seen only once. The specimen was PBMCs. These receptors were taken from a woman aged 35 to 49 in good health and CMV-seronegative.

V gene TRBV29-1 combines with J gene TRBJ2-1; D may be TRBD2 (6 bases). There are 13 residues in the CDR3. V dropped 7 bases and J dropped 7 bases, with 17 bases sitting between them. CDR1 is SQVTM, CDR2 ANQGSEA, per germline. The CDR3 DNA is TGCAGCGGCCGTCGCGGGATTCGGAATGAGCAGTTCTTC. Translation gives CSGRRGIRNEQFF.

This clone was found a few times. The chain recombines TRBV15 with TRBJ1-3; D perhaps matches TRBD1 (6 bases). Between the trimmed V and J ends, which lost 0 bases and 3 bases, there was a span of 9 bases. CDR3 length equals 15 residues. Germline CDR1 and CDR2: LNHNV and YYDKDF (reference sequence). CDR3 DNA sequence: TGTGCCACCAGCAGAGATCAGACAGGTGGAAACACCATATATTTT. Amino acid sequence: CATSRDQTGGNTIYF.

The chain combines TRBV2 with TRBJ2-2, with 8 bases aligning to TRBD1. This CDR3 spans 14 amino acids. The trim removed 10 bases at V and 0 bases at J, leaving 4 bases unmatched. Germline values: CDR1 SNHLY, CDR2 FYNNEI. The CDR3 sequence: CAKGTGANTGELFF. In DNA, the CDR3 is TGTGCCAAAGGGACAGGCGCGAACACCGGGGAGCTGTTTTTT.

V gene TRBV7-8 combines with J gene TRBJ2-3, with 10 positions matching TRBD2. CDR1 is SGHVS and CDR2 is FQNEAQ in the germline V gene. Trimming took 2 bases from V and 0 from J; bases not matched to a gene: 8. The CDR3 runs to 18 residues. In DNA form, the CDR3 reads TGTGCCAGCAGCTTAAGGGCCGGACTAGCGGTTAGCACAGATACGCAGTATTTT. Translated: CASSLRAGLAVSTDTQYF.

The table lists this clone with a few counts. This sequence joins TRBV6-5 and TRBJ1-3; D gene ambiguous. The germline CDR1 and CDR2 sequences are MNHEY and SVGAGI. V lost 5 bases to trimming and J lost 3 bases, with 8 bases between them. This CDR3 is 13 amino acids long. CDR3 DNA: TGTGCCAGCAGTAATTCAGGTGGAAACACCATATATTTT. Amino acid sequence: CASSNSGGNTIYF.

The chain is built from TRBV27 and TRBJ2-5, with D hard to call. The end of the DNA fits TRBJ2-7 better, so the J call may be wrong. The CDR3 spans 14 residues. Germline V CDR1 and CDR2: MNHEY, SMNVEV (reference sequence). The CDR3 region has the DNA TGTGCCAGCAGTGAGCCAGGTTTGTCCTACGAGCAGTACTTC. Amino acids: CASSEPGLSYEQYF.

DNA of the CDR3: TGTGCCAGCAGGACCTACAGGGGAAGGATGAACACTGAAGCTTTCTTT. Translated: CASRTYRGRMNTEAFF. The chain joins TRBV5-4 to TRBJ1-1, with 7 nucleotides matching TRBD1. V dropped 5 bases and J dropped 0; count of bases not matched to a gene: 10. Germline V gene lookup returns CDR1 SGHNT and CDR2 YYREEE (reference sequence). There are 16 residues in the CDR3.

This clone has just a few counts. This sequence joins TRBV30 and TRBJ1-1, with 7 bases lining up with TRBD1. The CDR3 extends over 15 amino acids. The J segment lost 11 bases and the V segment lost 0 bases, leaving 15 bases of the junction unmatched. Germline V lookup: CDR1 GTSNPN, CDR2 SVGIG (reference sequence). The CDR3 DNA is TGTGCCTGGAGTGTGACAGGGTCCCTTCTCCGTGGGGCTTTCTTT. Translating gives CAWSVTGSLLRGAFF.

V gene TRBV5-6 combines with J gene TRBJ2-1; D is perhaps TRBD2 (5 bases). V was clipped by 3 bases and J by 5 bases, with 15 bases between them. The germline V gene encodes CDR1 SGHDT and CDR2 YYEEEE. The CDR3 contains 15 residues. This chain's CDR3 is CASSSDFGSDNEQFF. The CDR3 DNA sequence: TGTGCCAGCAGCTCGGACTTCGGTAGCGACAATGAGCAGTTCTTC.

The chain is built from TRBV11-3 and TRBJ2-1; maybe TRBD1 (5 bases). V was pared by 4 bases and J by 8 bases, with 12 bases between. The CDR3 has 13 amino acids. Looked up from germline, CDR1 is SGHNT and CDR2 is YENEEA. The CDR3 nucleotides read TGTGCCAGCAGCTGGAAGGACACAGATGAGCAGTTCTTC. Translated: CASSWKDTDEQFF.

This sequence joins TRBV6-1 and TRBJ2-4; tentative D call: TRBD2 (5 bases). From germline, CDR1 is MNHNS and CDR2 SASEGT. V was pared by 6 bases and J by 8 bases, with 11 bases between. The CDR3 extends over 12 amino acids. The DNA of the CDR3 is TGTGCCAGCAGATCCTACGGGGACATTCAGTACTTC. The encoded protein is CASRSYGDIQYF.

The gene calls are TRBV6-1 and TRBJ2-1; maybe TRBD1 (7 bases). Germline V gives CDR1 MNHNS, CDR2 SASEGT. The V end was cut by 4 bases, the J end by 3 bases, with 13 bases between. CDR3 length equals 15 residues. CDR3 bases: TGTGCCAGCAGTGTGCAGGGGGGAAACTACAATGAGCAGTTCTTC. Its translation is CASSVQGGNYNEQFF.

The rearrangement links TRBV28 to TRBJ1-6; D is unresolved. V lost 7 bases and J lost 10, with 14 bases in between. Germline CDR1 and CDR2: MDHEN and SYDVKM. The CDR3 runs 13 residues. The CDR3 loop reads CASIGRLASPLHF. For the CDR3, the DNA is TGTGCCAGCATAGGAAGGTTAGCGTCACCCCTCCACTTT.

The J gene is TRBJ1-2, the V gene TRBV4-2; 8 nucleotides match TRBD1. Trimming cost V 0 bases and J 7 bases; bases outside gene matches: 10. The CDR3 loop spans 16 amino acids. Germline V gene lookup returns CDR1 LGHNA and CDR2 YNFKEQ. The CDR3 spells CASSQEGARTGSGYTF. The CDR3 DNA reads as TGTGCCAGCAGCCAAGAAGGGGCCCGGACAGGGAGTGGCTACACCTTC.

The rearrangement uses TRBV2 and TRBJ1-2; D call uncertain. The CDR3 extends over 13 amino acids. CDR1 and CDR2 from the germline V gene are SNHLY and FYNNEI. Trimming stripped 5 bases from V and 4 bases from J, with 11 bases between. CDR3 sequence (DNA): TGTGCCAGCAGTTCCGATACTTTCTATGGCTACACCTTC. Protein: CASSSDTFYGYTF.

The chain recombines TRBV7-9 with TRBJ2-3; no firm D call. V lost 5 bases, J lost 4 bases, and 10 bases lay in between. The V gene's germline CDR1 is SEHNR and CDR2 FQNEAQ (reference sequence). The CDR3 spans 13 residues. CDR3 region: CASSGVLADTQYF. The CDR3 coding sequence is TGTGCCAGCAGCGGAGTCTTGGCAGATACGCAGTATTTT.

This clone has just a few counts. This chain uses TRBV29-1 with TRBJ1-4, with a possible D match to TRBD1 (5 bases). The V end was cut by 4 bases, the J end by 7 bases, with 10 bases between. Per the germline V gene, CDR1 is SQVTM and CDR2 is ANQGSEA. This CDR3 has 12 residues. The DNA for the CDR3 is TGCAGCGTTGCCCCCGACAGTGAAAAACTGTTTTTT. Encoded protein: CSVAPDSEKLFF. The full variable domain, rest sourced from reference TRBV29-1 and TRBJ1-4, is SAVISQKPSRDICQRGTSLTIQCQVDSQVTMMFWYRQQPGQSLTLIATANQGSEATYESGFVIDKFPISRPNLTFSTLTVSNMSPEDSSIYLCSVAPDSEKLFFGSGTQLSVL.

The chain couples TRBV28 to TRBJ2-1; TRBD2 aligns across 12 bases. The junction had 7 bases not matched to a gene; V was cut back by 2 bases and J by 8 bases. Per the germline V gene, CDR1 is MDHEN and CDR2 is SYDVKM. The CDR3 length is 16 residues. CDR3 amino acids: CASSLRYRLAGDEQFF. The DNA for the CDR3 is TGTGCCAGCAGTTTACGGTATCGACTAGCGGGAGATGAGCAGTTCTTC.